This TCR beta chain stems from a study of neoadjuvant nivolumab and ipilimumab in lung cancer. The V and J ends lost 5 bases and 4 bases, in that order; junction bases with no gene match: 8. Germline lookup yields CDR1 SEHNR and CDR2 FQNEAQ (reference sequence). This CDR3 contains 15 residues. The data were produced by immunoSEQ multiplex PCR, yet TCRdb's version contains in-frame clones alone and is incomplete. The sample holds about 6,900 clones, around 69% seen once. The sequencing here drew on tumor tissue, taken after neoadjuvant nivolumab, alone or with ipilimumab, at or shortly before surgery. This chain links TRBV7-9 with TRBJ1-2; TRBD1 matches at 9 bases. The receptor was isolated from an adult with non-small cell lung cancer. CDR3 sequence reads: CASSTRDRAPYGYTF. The CDR3 DNA follows: TGTGCCAGCAGCACCAGGGACAGGGCCCCCTATGGCTACACCTTC.